The entry below gives a single T cell receptor (beta chain) sequence along with its context. Its specificity is unknown. The same CDR3 arises from other DNA sequences in this sample as well. DNA at approximately 200 ng, 30,000 or so T cell genomes, went into sorted-subset replicate PCRs. In the original processing: ImmunoSEQ output lacked quality scores and full-length reads, limiting matched filtering. Sequencing was performed with immunoSEQ multiplex PCR; in TCRdb, only in-frame clones are kept and a portion is missing. That table supplies the V and J calls and clone size; D and trimming were determined from the DNA. Of about 590,000 clones in the sample, roughly 95% were seen once. The naive CD8 subset, CD45RO-negative cells positively selected for CCR7, excluded terminally differentiated effector memory CD45RA+ cells. There are 13 residues in the CDR3. Deletions cut 4 bases from V and 0 bases from J, with 6 bases between. Germline lookup yields CDR1 MGHRA and CDR2 YSYEKL.

The data are from a study of shared clonotypes between healthy human individuals. Study-level information: Used for every donor were three CD4 naive, three CD4 memory, two CD8 naive and one CD8 memory plate.

Study results and caveats: Exclusively blood specimens were collected; tissue repertoires likely differ.

V usage is TRBV4-1 and J usage is TRBJ1-1; D is unresolved. Specimen: naive CD8+ T cells sorted from blood. This sequence was found in a woman aged 25 to 39 in good health. In nucleotides, the CDR3 is TGCGCCAGCAGCCCTAGGGTGAACACTGAAGCTTTCTTT. Its translation is CASSPRVNTEAFF.